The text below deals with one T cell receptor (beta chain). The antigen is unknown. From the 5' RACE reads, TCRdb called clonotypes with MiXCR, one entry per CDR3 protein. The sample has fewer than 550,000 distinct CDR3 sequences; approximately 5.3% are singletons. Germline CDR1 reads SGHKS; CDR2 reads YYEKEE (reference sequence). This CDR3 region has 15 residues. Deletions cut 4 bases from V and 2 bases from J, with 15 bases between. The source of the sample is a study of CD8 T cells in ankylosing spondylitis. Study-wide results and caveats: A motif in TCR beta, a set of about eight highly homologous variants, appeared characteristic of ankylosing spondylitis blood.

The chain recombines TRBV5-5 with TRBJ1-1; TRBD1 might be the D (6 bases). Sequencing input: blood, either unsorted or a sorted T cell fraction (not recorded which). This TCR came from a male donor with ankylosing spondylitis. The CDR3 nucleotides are TGTGCCAGCAGCCCTCGGCCAGGGGACAACACTGAAGCTTTCTTT. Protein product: CASSPRPGDNTEAFF.